This T cell receptor beta chain appears in the sequencing data of a study of T cell responses to AZD1222 COVID-19 vaccine. Study observations and caveats: Spike-specific TCR repertoires showed rising breadth and depth after two AZD1222 doses.

The repertoire was sequenced with immunoSEQ multiplex PCR; TCRdb's copy has only in-frame clones and lacks some. This table holds approximately 100,000 clones, 91% found once. Turning to this clone: Its specificity is not known.

This CDR3 comprises 17 residues. Germline loops: CDR1 SGHNT, CDR2 YENEEA. Trimming took off 5 bases at V and 1 base at J, with 18 bases between the two ends. Specimen: peripheral blood, collected on day 0 of AZD1222 vaccination. The sequence derives from an adult in good health. The gene calls are TRBV11-3 and TRBJ2-1; D is unresolved. CDR3 sequence: CASSQSLGSWSYNEQFF. CDR3 DNA sequence: TGTGCCAGCAGCCAGTCTTTGGGTTCTTGGTCCTACAATGAGCAGTTCTTC.